This T cell receptor beta chain was recorded in a study of blood T cells in healthy people across ages. Every donor provided roughly 10 milliliters of peripheral blood. Primed by a sample-barcoded 5' primer and a J-beta primer mix, a second PCR proceeded for roughly 7 to 12 cycles. No fewer than 3 million CDR3-containing paired-end reads came from each sample. TCRdb analysed the 5' RACE reads with MiXCR anew, one entry per CDR3 protein. The sample lists 600,000 to 800,000 distinct CDR3 sequences; around a fifth were seen once. Germline V CDR1 and CDR2: SGHTA, FQGNSA. The CDR3 sequence is 15 residues long. A word on this clonotype: Its antigen is as yet unknown.

General study results and limits: Unsorted PBMCs ruled out conclusive naive versus antigen-experienced comparison.

The sequence came from a man in his 70s in good health. The genes are TRBV7-2 and TRBJ2-5; D is possibly TRBD2 (6 bases). The J call may be wrong; the DNA end is better matched by TRBJ2-7. The sequenced material came from blood. The CDR3 sequence: CASSFIAVSSYEQYF. DNA for the CDR3: TGTGCCAGCAGCTTTATAGCGGTCAGCTCCTACGAGCAGTACTTC.